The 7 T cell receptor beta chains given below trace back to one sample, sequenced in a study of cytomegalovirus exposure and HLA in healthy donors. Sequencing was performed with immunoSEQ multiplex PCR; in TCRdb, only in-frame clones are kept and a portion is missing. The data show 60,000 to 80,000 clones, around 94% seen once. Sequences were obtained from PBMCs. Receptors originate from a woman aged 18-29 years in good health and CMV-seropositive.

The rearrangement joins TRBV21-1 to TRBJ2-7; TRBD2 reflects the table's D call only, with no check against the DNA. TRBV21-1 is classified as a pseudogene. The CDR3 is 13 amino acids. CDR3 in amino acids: CASSLLEGYEQYF. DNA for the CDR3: TGTGCCAGCAGCCTACTAGAGGGCTACGAGCAGTACTTC.

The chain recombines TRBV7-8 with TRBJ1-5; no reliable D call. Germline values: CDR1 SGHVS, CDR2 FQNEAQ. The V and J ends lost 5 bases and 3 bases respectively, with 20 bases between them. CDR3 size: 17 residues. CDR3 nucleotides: TGTGCCAGCAGCCCCCGTCCTAGACCGGGGTCCAATCAGCCCCAGCATTTT. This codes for CASSPRPRPGSNQPQHF.

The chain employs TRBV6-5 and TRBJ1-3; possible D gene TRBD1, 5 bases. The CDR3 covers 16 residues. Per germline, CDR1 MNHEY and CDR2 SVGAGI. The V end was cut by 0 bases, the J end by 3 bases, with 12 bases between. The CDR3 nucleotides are TGTGCCAGCAGTTACTCGGGGGGTGCGGGTGGAAACACCATATATTTT. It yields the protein CASSYSGGAGGNTIYF.

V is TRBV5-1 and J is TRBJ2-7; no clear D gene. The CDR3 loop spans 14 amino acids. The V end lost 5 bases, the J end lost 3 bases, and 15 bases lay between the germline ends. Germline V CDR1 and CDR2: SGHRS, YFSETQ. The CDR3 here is CASSFVPGHYEQYF. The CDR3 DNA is TGCGCCAGCAGTTTTGTCCCAGGTCACTACGAGCAGTACTTC. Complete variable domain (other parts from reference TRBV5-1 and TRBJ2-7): KAGVTQTPRYLIKTRGQQVTLSCSPISGHRSVSWYQQTPGQGLQFLFEYFSETQRNKGNFPGRFSGRQFSNSRSEMNVSTLELGDSALYLCASSFVPGHYEQYFGPGTRLTVT.

Written as DNA, the CDR3 is TGTGCCAGTAGTGCCGGACGGGGAGCGGCCAAAAACATTCAGTACTTC. This codes for CASSAGRGAAKNIQYF. The V and J genes are TRBV19 and TRBJ2-4, with D maybe TRBD2 (5 bases). This CDR3 is built from 16 residues. Trimming took off 5 bases at V and 1 base at J, with 15 bases between the two ends. The germline gives CDR1 LNHDA, CDR2 SQIVND (reference sequence).

CDR3 residues: CASSIQDTNNSPLHF. For the CDR3, the DNA is TGTGCCAGCAGTATCCAGGACACGAACAATTCACCCCTCCACTTT. The chain uses TRBV28 and TRBJ1-6, with TRBD1 as a possible D gene (5 bases). The CDR3 is 15 amino acids. V was clipped by 5 bases and J by 7 bases, with 15 bases between them. The germline gives CDR1 MDHEN, CDR2 SYDVKM.

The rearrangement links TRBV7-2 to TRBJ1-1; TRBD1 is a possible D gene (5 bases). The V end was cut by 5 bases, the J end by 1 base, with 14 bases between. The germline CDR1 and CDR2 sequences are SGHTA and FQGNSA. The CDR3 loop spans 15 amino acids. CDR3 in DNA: TGTGCCAGCAGCACCCGAGGACAACGGAACACTGAAGCTTTCTTT. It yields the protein CASSTRGQRNTEAFF. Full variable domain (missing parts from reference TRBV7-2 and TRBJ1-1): GAGVSQSPSNKVTEKGKDVELRCDPISGHTALYWYRQSLGQGLEFLIYFQGNSAPDKSGLPSDRFSAERTGGSVSTLTIQRTQQEDSAVYLCASSTRGQRNTEAFFGQGTRLTVV.